This T cell receptor beta chain stems from a study of OX40 agonist ivuxolimab in advanced cancers. Turning to the overall study: Ivuxolimab was an agonistic, fully human IgG2 monoclonal antibody directed against OX40 (CD134), a costimulatory receptor. Peripheral TCRbeta sequencing was intended to test whether TCR sequence diversity was altered and clonal T-cell expansion was caused by ivuxolimab. Intravenous ivuxolimab was administered to patients every 2 weeks at six dose levels: 0.01, 0.1, 0.3, 1.5, 3 and 10 mg/kg. Prior anti-PD-1, anti-PD-L1 or anti-CTLA-4 therapy was permitted, and checkpoint inhibitors had been received by more than 35% of dose-escalation patients. Of the roughly 52 dose-escalation patients, hepatocellular carcinoma was present in approximately 20, melanoma in approximately 15, renal cell carcinoma in 9 and head and neck cancer in 9. Partial responses occurred in three dose-escalation patients, of whom one had hepatocellular carcinoma and two had cutaneous melanoma. The dose-escalation cohort was about 83% male with a mean age of approximately 60 years, ranging from roughly 20 to 80. The paper covers the monotherapy dose-escalation part of the phase I ivuxolimab trial, which included N = 52 patients. Results and caveats for the whole study, not just this receptor: In the 0.1-3.0 mg/kg groups, partial responders had among the lowest normalized peripheral clonal expansion, particularly in CD8+ T cells. At doses from 0.1 to 3.0 mg/kg, clonal expansion was seen in both CD4+ and CD8+ blood T cells between baseline and week 6. Low levels of normalized T-cell clonal expansion were also seen in some nonresponding patients. Which antigens the clonally expanded peripheral T cells were specific for was not determined. After ivuxolimab, expanded clones were on average more numerous among CD8+ T cells than among CD4+ T cells.

Patients with a history of autoimmune disease or receiving systemic immunosuppression were excluded from the trial. Peripheral blood for TCR sequencing was collected from all dose cohorts at baseline, on cycle 4 day 1, and on cycle 7 day 1. The samples were drawn from a first-in-human, open-label, multicenter phase I dose-escalation trial of ivuxolimab. Adults with locally advanced or metastatic head and neck squamous cell, hepatocellular, melanoma or renal cell carcinoma were enrolled in the trial. CD4+ and CD8+ T cells were sorted separately from peripheral blood before TCR sequencing. To sequence the TCRbeta CDR3 region, genomic DNA was isolated from the sorted cells. The immunoSEQ Assay was used for sequencing of TCRbeta CDR3 regions. The source is immuneACCESS, and TCRdb retained only in-frame sequences with V and J called. Part of the clones is not carried over; for the studies checked, unresolved V genes explain less than half of this, and the remainder is unexplained. This sample has about 75,000 clones in its table, and 86% of those were observed once. 8% to 10% of the sample goes to the ten largest clones.

This clone was seen a handful of times. It lacks a known antigen. No per-base quality is available; no much larger clone lies one base away. The sequence derives from an adult with an advanced solid tumor such as melanoma, head and neck, liver or kidney cancer. The sequencing used CD4+ or CD8+ T cells sorted from blood, collected in a trial of the OX40 agonist ivuxolimab.

The CDR3 protein is CATSRSSTGGRWAFF. Read as DNA, the sequence is TGTGCCACCAGCAGATCCTCGACGGGGGGTCGTTGGGCTTTCTTT. The V and J segments used are TRBV15 and TRBJ1-1; the D region possibly corresponds to TRBD1 (5 bases align). Trimming takes 2 bases from V and 11 bases from J, and the germline ends sit 21 bases apart. CDR1 and CDR2, looked up from the germline V gene (reference sequence), are LNHNV and YYDKDF. From the cysteine through the phenylalanine, the CDR3 covers 15 amino acids. Only the CDR3 DNA stays, 45 bases, in frame from base 1.